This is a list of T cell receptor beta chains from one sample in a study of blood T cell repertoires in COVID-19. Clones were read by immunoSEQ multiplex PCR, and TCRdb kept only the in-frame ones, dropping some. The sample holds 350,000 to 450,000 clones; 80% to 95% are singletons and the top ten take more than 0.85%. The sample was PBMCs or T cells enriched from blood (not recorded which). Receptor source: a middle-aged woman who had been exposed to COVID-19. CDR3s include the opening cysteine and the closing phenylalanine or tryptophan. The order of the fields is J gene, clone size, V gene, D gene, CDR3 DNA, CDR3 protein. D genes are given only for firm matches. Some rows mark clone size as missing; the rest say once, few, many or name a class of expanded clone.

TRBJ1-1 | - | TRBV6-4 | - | TGTGCCAGCAGTGAGGTGGGGGGGAACACTGAAGCTTTCTTT | CASSEVGGNTEAFF
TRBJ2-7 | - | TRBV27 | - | TGTGCCAGTGCTAGGGGACAATCCTACGAGCAGTACTTC | CASARGQSYEQYF
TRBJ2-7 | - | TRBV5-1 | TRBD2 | TGCGCCAGCAGCTCGACTAGCGGGAGTATCAACGAGCAGTACTTC | CASSSTSGSINEQYF
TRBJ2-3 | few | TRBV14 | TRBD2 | TGTGCCAGCAGCCAAGGGACTAGCCGCGTAGATACGCAGTATTTT | CASSQGTSRVDTQYF
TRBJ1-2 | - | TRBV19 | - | TGTGCCAGTAGTATAGATAAAGCCTATGGCTACACCTTC | CASSIDKAYGYTF
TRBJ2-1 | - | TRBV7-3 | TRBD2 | TGTGCCAGCAGCCCAAGGTCAGCGGGAGGGCCTCCCGAGCAGTTCTTC | CASSPRSAGGPPEQFF
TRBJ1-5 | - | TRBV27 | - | TGTGCCAGCAGTAAGACTTATGGGGCTCGGTCCCAGCATTTT | CASSKTYGARSQHF
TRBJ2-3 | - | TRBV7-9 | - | TGTGCCAGCAGCTTCCCTTTTGCGGGAGATACGCAGTATTTT | CASSFPFAGDTQYF
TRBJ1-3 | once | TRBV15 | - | TGTGCCACCAGCAGGCTGGGGGCGAGCTCTGGAAACACCATATATTTT | CATSRLGASSGNTIYF
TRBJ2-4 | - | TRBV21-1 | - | TGTGCCAGCAGCAAAGCGGATGACAGGGTGAGGAACATTCAGTACTTC | CASSKADDRVRNIQYF
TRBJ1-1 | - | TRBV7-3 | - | TGTGCCAGCAGCTTAGTAGGAGGGTCGCCTGAAGCTTTCTTT | CASSLVGGSPEAFF
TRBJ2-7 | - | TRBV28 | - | TGTGCCAGCAGCCCCCCCAGCCTGGGAGCCCACGAGCAGTACTTC | CASSPPSLGAHEQYF
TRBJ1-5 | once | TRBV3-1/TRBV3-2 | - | TGTGCCAGCAGCCAGCCTCGCGGGGAGGACAATCAGCCCCAGCATTTT | CASSQPRGEDNQPQHF
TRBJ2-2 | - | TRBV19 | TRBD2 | TGTGCCAGTAGTATACCTGGACTAGCGGGGGGGCATACCGGGGAGCTGTTTTTT | CASSIPGLAGGHTGELFF
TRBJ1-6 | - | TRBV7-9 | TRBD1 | TGTGCCAGCAGCTCCACGGGTAGGGGGCTTAGTTCACCCCTCCACTTT | CASSSTGRGLSSPLHF
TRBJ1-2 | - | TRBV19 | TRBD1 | TGTGCCAGTAGTACCAGGACAGGGGCCAACTATGGCTACACCTTC | CASSTRTGANYGYTF
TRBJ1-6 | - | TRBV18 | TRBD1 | TGTGCCAGCATTCGGTCCGGGACAGGGGGCGCGAATTCACCCCTCCACTTT | CASIRSGTGGANSPLHF
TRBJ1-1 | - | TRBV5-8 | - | TGTGCCAGCTTCTCCGGGAGGCGAAACACTGAAGCTTTCTTT | CASFSGRRNTEAFF
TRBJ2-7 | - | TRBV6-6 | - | TGTGCCAGCAGTTACAGCGGCTCGAGCGGAGGCTACGAGCAGTACTTC | CASSYSGSSGGYEQYF
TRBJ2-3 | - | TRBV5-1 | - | TGCGCCAGCAGCTTGGACGGGACAGATACGCAGTATTTT | CASSLDGTDTQYF
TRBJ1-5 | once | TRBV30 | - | TGTGCCTGGAGTGTGGCAGGGCGGAATCAGCCCCAGCATTTT | CAWSVAGRNQPQHF
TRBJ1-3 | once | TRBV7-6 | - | TGTGCCAGCAGCTTAGAAGTCGGCAGGGGATCTGGAAACACCATATATTTT | CASSLEVGRGSGNTIYF
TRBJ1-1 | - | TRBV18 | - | TGTGCCAGCTCACCAAGCGGTACCGCTGAAGCTTTCTTT | CASSPSGTAEAFF
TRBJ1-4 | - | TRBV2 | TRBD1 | TGTGCCAGCACACCGCAGGGGGCTGTTGAAAAACTGTTTTTT | CASTPQGAVEKLFF
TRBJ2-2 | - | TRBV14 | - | TGTGCCAGCAGCCAAGTGAGGTCAAACGGCGGGGAGCTGTTTTTT | CASSQVRSNGGELFF
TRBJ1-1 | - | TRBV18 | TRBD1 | TGTGCCAGCTCAAGGACAGGGGAAGAAGCTTTCTTT | CASSRTGEEAFF